The present TCR beta chain was sequenced within a study of blood T cell repertoires in COVID-19. Libraries were prepared by immunoSEQ multiplex PCR; TCRdb keeps only in-frame clonotypes and omits some of them. The sample shows around 240,000 clones, 86% of them seen only once. J was trimmed by 3 bases and V by 2 bases; bases with no gene match: 3. This CDR3 is built from 15 residues. CDR1 SGHRS and CDR2 YFSETQ come from the germline V gene. Sequenced: PBMCs or T cells enriched from blood (not recorded which). This clonotype originated in a woman aged 50 to 60 who had recovered from COVID-19. This rearrangement joins TRBV5-1 to TRBJ2-3, with 10 bases identical to TRBD2. The CDR3 nucleotides are TGCGCCAGCAGCTTAGCGGGGGGGATGACAGATACGCAGTATTTT. Its translation is CASSLAGGMTDTQYF.